The clone carrying this T cell receptor (beta chain) occurred a few times. This sample is part of a study of blood T cell repertoires in COVID-19. Study as a whole: The United States, Italy and Spain provided the acute and convalescent COVID-19 samples. In each case, the material was cDNA or gDNA derived from T cells, B-cell-depleted T cells, or PBMCs.

The authors' processing: For nucleated cells, counts were estimated from reference gene primer amplification. Sequencing was performed with immunoSEQ multiplex PCR; in TCRdb, only in-frame clones are kept and a portion is missing. V and J calls and clone size are given by that table; D and trimming were obtained from the DNA. The sample has approximately 210,000 clones; around four fifths are singletons. This receptor was taken from a woman aged 45-65 years with acute or convalescent COVID-19. Sequenced material: peripheral blood.

The CDR3 region has the DNA TGTGCCAGCAGTTACTTGCGGGGGGCGGCTCGGAACGAGCAGTACTTC. Translated: CASSYLRGAARNEQYF. The V and J genes are TRBV6-5 and TRBJ2-7; 8 bases match TRBD2. The CDR3 runs 16 residues. Germline loops: CDR1 MNHEY, CDR2 SVGAGI. Trimming took 1 base from V and 5 from J; bases not matched to a gene: 10.